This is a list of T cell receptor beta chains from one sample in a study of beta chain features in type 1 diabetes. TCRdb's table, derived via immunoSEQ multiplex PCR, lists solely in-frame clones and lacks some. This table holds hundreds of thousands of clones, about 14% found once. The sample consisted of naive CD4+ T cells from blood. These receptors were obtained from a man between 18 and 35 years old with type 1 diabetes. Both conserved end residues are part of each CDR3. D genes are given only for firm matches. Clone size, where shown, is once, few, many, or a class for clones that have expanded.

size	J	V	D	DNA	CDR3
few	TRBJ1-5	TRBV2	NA	TGTGCCAGCAGTGAAGTAGGAGTGCCCAATCAGCCCCAGCATTTT	CASSEVGVPNQPQHF
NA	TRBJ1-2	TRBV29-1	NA	TGCAGCGGGTTTGACAGCTATGGCTACACCTTC	CSGFDSYGYTF
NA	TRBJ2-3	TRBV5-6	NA	TGTGCCAGCAGCTGGGGCACAGATACGCAGTATTTT	CASSWGTDTQYF
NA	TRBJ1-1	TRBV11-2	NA	TGTGCCAGCAGCTTAGCTGCACCCTCTCTTGAAGCTTTCTTT	CASSLAAPSLEAFF
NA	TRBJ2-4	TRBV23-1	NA	TGCGCCAGCAGTCAAAAGCCACTTTATCCAGGGGCCCGGGACATTCAGTACTTC	CASSQKPLYPGARDIQYF
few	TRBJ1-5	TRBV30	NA	TGTGCCTGGAGTCCAGGCTCCAGCAATCAGCCCCAGCATTTT	CAWSPGSSNQPQHF
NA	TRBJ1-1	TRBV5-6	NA	TGTGCCAGCAGCTCCACCCGCTATCGGACAGTGAACACTGAAGCTTTCTTT	CASSSTRYRTVNTEAFF
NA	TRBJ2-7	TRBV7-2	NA	TGTGCCAGCAGCTTAACTCCGGGGCCCGGATACGAGCAGTACTTC	CASSLTPGPGYEQYF
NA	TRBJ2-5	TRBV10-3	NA	TGTGCCATCAGTGAGTCGGTAGGCCCAGAGACCCAGTACTTC	CAISESVGPETQYF
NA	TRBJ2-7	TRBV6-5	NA	TGTGCCAGCAGTTACTCCGGGGGTAACGAGCAGTACTTC	CASSYSGGNEQYF
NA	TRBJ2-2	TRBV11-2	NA	TGTGCCAGCAGCTTGGATGTGGCCCCGAGGTGGCTGTTTTTT	CASSLDVAPRWLFF
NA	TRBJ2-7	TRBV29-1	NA	TGCAGCGTTGAAGGGAGGGGCTCCTACGAGCAGTACTTC	CSVEGRGSYEQYF
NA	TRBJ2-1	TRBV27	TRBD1	TGTGCCAGCAGTCCCCGGGACAGGGGGCGCCTCCCTTACAATGAGCAGTTCTTC	CASSPRDRGRLPYNEQFF
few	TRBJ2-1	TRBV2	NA	TGTGCCAGCAGTGCGGGGTATGAGCAGTTCTTC	CASSAGYEQFF
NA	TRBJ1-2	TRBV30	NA	TGTGCCTGGAGTAGGGCGGACAGTAACGGCTACACCTTC	CAWSRADSNGYTF
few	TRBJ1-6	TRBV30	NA	TGTGCCTGGAGTGAACAGGATAATTCACCCCTCCACTTT	CAWSEQDNSPLHF
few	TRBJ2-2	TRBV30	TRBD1	TGTGCCTGGAAGACAGGGGCGAACACCGGGGAGCTGTTTTTT	CAWKTGANTGELFF
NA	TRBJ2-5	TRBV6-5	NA	TGTGCCAGCAGTTACTCGATCCCCCAGCCGGAGACCCAGTACTTC	CASSYSIPQPETQYF
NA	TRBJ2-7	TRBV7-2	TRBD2	TGTGCCAGCAGCTTAGAGGGCTTGGGGACTAGCGACATTTACGAGCAGTACTTC	CASSLEGLGTSDIYEQYF
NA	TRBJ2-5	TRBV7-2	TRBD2	TGTGCCAGCAGCTTAGTTCGGGGGGATGGAGAGACCCAGTACTTC	CASSLVRGDGETQYF
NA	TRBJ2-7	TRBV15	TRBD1	TGTGCCACCAGCGAAGGGGGCTTCAGCGAGCAGTACTTC	CATSEGGFSEQYF
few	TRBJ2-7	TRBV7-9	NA	TGTGCCAGCAGCTTAGATTCTTCGATCGGCGAGCAGTACTTC	CASSLDSSIGEQYF
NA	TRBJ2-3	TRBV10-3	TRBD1	TGTGCCATCAGCCTAACAGGGGGCAGCCCAGATACGCAGTATTTT	CAISLTGGSPDTQYF
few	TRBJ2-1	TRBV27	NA	TGTGCCAGCAGTTTCATAGGACAGGGAGGGTTAAATGAGCAGTTCTTC	CASSFIGQGGLNEQFF
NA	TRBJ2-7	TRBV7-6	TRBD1	TGTGCCAGCACCTCAGGACAGGGGGCTATCTACGAGCAGTACTTC	CASTSGQGAIYEQYF
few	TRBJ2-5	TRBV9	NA	TGTGCCAGCAGCGTAGGACAGCCCCAAGAGACCCAGTACTTC	CASSVGQPQETQYF
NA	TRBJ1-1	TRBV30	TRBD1	TGTGCCTGGAGCCGACAGGGTTTCGGGACTGAAGCTTTCTTT	CAWSRQGFGTEAFF
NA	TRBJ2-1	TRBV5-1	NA	TGCGCCAGCAGCTTAGTCCAGGGACGTTGGAATGAGCAGTTCTTC	CASSLVQGRWNEQFF
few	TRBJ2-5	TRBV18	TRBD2	TGTGCCAGCTCCGCGAGCGGGAGGGCCTTGGAGACCCAGTACTTC	CASSASGRALETQYF
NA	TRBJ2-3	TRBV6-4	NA	TGTGCCAGCAGTGACTCGGGCGGGCCAACAGATACGCAGTATTTT	CASSDSGGPTDTQYF
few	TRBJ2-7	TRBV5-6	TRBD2	TGTGCCAGCAGGAATAGCGGGAGGCAATTCGTGCAGTACTTC	CASRNSGRQFVQYF
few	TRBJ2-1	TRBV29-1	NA	TGCAGCGTTGACGGCGGATACAATGAGCAGTTCTTC	CSVDGGYNEQFF
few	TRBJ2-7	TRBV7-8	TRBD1	TGTGCCAGCAGCTTAGTAATAAGGGACAGGGTAAACTACGAGCAGTACTTC	CASSLVIRDRVNYEQYF
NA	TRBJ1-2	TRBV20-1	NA	TGCAGTGCTAGAGGCTATCGCTACACCTTC	CSARGYRYTF
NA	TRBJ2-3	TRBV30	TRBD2	TGTGCCTGGAGTGCTCAACTAGCGGGCACAGATACGCAGTATTTT	CAWSAQLAGTDTQYF
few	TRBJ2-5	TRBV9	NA	TGTGCCAGCAGCGTAGGCAGGGAAGAGACCCAGTACTTC	CASSVGREETQYF
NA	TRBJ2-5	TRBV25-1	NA	TGTGCCAGCTCTCAGGGGGGGCGGGAGACCCAGTACTTC	CASSQGGRETQYF
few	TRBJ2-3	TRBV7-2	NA	TGTGCCAGCAGCTTAAAGCAAGGCCCAGATACGCAGTATTTT	CASSLKQGPDTQYF
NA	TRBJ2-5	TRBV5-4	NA	TGTGCCAGCAGAGCCGGCTTAGGGGTCGAGACCCAGTACTTC	CASRAGLGVETQYF
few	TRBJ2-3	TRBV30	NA	TGTGCCTGGAGTGTGGGGAGCACAGATACGCAGTATTTT	CAWSVGSTDTQYF
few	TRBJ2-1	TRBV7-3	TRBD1	TGTGCCAGCAGCCCCGACAGGGACAATGAGCAGTTCTTC	CASSPDRDNEQFF
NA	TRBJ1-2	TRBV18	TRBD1	TGTGCCAGCTCACCCTTCGACAGGGACTATGGCTACACCTTC	CASSPFDRDYGYTF
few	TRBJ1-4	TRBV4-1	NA	TGCGCCAGCAGCCAAGTTCGCGGGGCTACTAATGAAAAACTGTTTTTT	CASSQVRGATNEKLFF
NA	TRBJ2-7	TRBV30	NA	TGTGCCTGGAGTGTCATGGGCCCCGACTACGAGCAGTACTTC	CAWSVMGPDYEQYF
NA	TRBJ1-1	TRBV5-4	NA	TGTGCCAGCAGCTTCGTCGCGAACACTGAAGCTTTCTTT	CASSFVANTEAFF
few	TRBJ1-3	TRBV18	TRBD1	TGTGCCAGCTCAACGACCGAACAGGGGGCTGCGGGAAACACCATATATTTT	CASSTTEQGAAGNTIYF
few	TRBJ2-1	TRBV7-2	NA	TGTGCCAGCAGCTTAATCGCAGGTAGGGATGAGCAGTTCTTC	CASSLIAGRDEQFF
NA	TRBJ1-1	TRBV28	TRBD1	TGTGCCAGCAGACAGACAGGGGATGAAGCTTTCTTT	CASRQTGDEAFF